The 21 T cell receptor beta chains in this list originate from one sample, sequenced in a study of OX40 agonist ivuxolimab in advanced cancers. Generated by immunoSEQ multiplex PCR, the TCRdb table keeps only in-frame clones and is missing some. There are some 30,000 clones in the sample; approximately 91% occur only once, and just under 9.5% lies in the top ten. The specimen comprised CD4+ or CD8+ T cells sorted from blood, sampled in a trial of the OX40 agonist ivuxolimab. The receptors shown here come from an adult with an advanced solid tumor such as melanoma, head and neck, liver or kidney cancer.

J is TRBJ1-3 and V is TRBV30; the D gene is possibly TRBD1 (6 bases). Germline loops: CDR1 GTSNPN, CDR2 SVGIG (reference sequence). V lost 3 bases and J 8 bases, leaving 17 bases between the germline ends. The CDR3 runs 14 residues. CDR3 sequence (DNA): TGTGCCTGGAGCCCAACAGGGTTTGTAGACACCATATATTTT. This encodes CAWSPTGFVDTIYF.

The J gene is TRBJ1-2, the V gene TRBV6-5; TRBD1 is a possible D gene (6 bases). Germline assignment: CDR1 MNHEY and CDR2 SVGAGI. V lost 2 bases, J lost 0 bases, and 13 bases lay in between. The CDR3 has 16 amino acids. CDR3 sequence reads: CASSYPPGASNYGYTF. The CDR3 DNA sequence: TGTGCCAGCAGTTACCCTCCGGGGGCCTCTAACTATGGCTACACCTTC.

V gene TRBV4-2 combines with J gene TRBJ2-1; D possibly corresponds to TRBD2 (6 bases). Germline V gene lookup returns CDR1 LGHNA and CDR2 YNFKEQ. The germline V and J ends were trimmed by 3 bases and 10 bases, with 10 bases remaining between them. The CDR3 is 12 amino acids. The CDR3 nucleotides are TGTGCCAGCAGCCATCCCCGGGGGGAGCAGTTCTTC. Amino acids: CASSHPRGEQFF.

This chain connects TRBV7-9 to TRBJ1-5; tentative D call: TRBD1 (5 bases). There are 13 residues in the CDR3. With 2 bases removed from V and 5 bases from J, the gap between germline ends came to 7 bases. Germline assignment: CDR1 SEHNR and CDR2 FQNEAQ (reference sequence). This chain's CDR3 is CASSLLGDQPQHF. In nucleotides, the CDR3 is TGTGCCAGCAGCTTACTGGGGGATCAGCCCCAGCATTTT. Combining the CDR3 with reference TRBV7-9 and TRBJ1-5 gives the whole variable domain DTGVSQNPRHKITKRGQNVTFRCDPISEHNRLYWYRQTLGQGPEFLTYFQNEAQLEKSRLLSDRFSAERPKGSFSTLEIQRTEQGDSAMYLCASSLLGDQPQHFGDGTRLSIL.

The V call is TRBV7-2, the J call TRBJ2-7; 10 nucleotides line up with TRBD2. V lost 5 bases and J lost 2; bases outside the gene matches: 9. Germline CDR1 is SGHTA and CDR2 is FQGNSA. This CDR3 contains 16 residues. The CDR3 DNA reads as TGTGCCAGCAGCCAGGAGCTAGCGGGAGCCACCTACGAGCAGTACTTC. This encodes CASSQELAGATYEQYF.

The V gene is TRBV4-1, the J gene TRBJ2-7; no definite D call. V was clipped by 0 bases and J by 0 bases, with 9 bases between them. The CDR3 has 15 amino acids. CDR1 and CDR2 (germline): MGHRA, YSYEKL. The CDR3 reads CASSQEPASSYEQYF. CDR3 nucleotides: TGCGCCAGCAGCCAAGAGCCAGCCAGCTCCTACGAGCAGTACTTC.

This chain links TRBV5-6 with TRBJ1-1; maybe TRBD1 (5 bases). The CDR3 contains 14 residues. Trimming took off 2 bases at V and 2 bases at J, with 10 bases between the two ends. Germline CDR1 and CDR2: SGHDT and YYEEEE. The CDR3 is CASSLGGVNTEAFF. The CDR3 nucleotides are TGTGCCAGCAGCTTAGGAGGGGTTAACACTGAAGCTTTCTTT. Full variable domain (outside the CDR3, taken from reference TRBV5-6 and TRBJ1-1): DAGVTQSPTHLIKTRGQQVTLRCSPKSGHDTVSWYQQALGQGPQFIFQYYEEEERQRGNFPDRFSGHQFPNYSSELNVNALLLGDSALYLCASSLGGVNTEAFFGQGTRLTVV.

The chain employs TRBV29-1 and TRBJ1-2; 9 bases are shared with TRBD1. There are 14 residues in the CDR3. Germline V gene sequence: CDR1 SQVTM, CDR2 ANQGSEA. The junction had 8 bases not matched to a gene; V was cut back by 3 bases and J by 6 bases. The DNA of the CDR3 is TGCAGCGTTGAGGCGGGACAGGGAGCGGATGGCTACACCTTC. Protein: CSVEAGQGADGYTF. The full variable domain, rest sourced from reference TRBV29-1 and TRBJ1-2, is SAVISQKPSRDICQRGTSLTIQCQVDSQVTMMFWYRQQPGQSLTLIATANQGSEATYESGFVIDKFPISRPNLTFSTLTVSNMSPEDSSIYLCSVEAGQGADGYTFGSGTRLTVV.

The chain uses TRBV11-3 and TRBJ1-1, with 8 bases matching TRBD1. This CDR3 is built from 14 residues. In germline, CDR1 is SGHNT, CDR2 YENEEA. Trimming cost V 6 bases and J 2 bases; bases outside gene matches: 5. CDR3 sequence reads: CASRTGVGNTEAFF. CDR3 nucleotides: TGTGCCAGCAGGACAGGGGTTGGTAACACTGAAGCTTTCTTT.

The J gene is TRBJ2-7, the V gene TRBV13; TRBD1 agrees at 11 bases. The V gene end was trimmed by 5 bases and the J gene end by 3 bases; junction bases not matched to a gene: 6. The CDR3 runs to 15 residues. Looked up from germline, CDR1 is PRHDT and CDR2 is FYEKMQ (reference sequence). CDR3 in DNA: TGTGCCAGCAGCCCTCGGGACAGGGGGAACTACGAGCAGTACTTC. Translated: CASSPRDRGNYEQYF.

The chain carries TRBV11-2 and TRBJ2-7, with D maybe TRBD1 (6 bases). Germline CDR1 and CDR2: SGHAT and FQNNGV. Deletions cut 4 bases from V and 0 bases from J, with 13 bases between. The CDR3 is 15 amino acids. CDR3 sequence reads: CASSSKTGPSYEQYF. DNA of the CDR3: TGTGCCAGCAGCTCCAAGACAGGACCCTCCTACGAGCAGTACTTC.

This chain connects TRBV11-2 to TRBJ1-5; D remains ambiguous. The CDR3 sequence is 12 residues long. The V gene lost 8 bases and the J gene lost 5 bases, with 10 bases spanning the gap. In germline, CDR1 is SGHAT, CDR2 FQNNGV. CDR3 coding DNA: TGTGCCAGCGGCAGAACGGATCAGCCCCAGCATTTT. It translates to CASGRTDQPQHF.

V usage is TRBV6-7 and J usage is TRBJ1-5; D might be TRBD1 (6 bases). Being an ORF, TRBV6-7 has a function that is uncertain. CDR3 length: 15 amino acids. V lost 6 bases and J 7 bases, leaving 19 bases between the germline ends. In DNA, the CDR3 is TGTGCCAGCAGGTACCCGATCAGGGGTGGGCAGCCCCAGCATTTT. Residues: CASRYPIRGGQPQHF.

The CDR3 bases are TGCGCCAGCAGCCAAGGGACTGGGATTTGGGGCTACACCTTC. Translating gives CASSQGTGIWGYTF. V and J are TRBV4-1 and TRBJ1-2; D not certain. Between the trimmed V and J ends, which lost 1 base and 8 bases, there was a span of 14 bases. Germline CDR1 is MGHRA and CDR2 is YSYEKL. There are 14 residues in the CDR3.

This clone was recorded a few times. This chain connects TRBV5-6 to TRBJ2-5; either TRBD1 or TRBD2 may fit D (5 bases each). There are 18 residues in the CDR3. The germline V gene has CDR1 SGHDT and CDR2 YYEEEE. V was cut by 6 bases and J by 4 bases, with 28 bases left in between. As DNA, the CDR3 is TGTGCCAGCACCTCGAGACGGGACCTCCGGGGATACGGAGAGACCCAGTACTTC. Encoded protein: CASTSRRDLRGYGETQYF.

The V call is TRBV19, the J call TRBJ1-1; perhaps TRBD1 as D (6 bases). Germline V gene lookup returns CDR1 LNHDA and CDR2 SQIVND (reference sequence). There are 15 residues in the CDR3. Deletions cut 1 base from V and 6 bases from J, with 15 bases between. The CDR3 spells CASSIGGGQFSEAFF. The CDR3 DNA is TGTGCCAGTAGTATAGGAGGGGGTCAATTCTCTGAAGCTTTCTTT.

A single count supports this clone. This chain joins TRBV5-4 and TRBJ1-3, with 11 bases fitting TRBD1. The CDR3 extends over 16 amino acids. The germline V gene has CDR1 SGHNT and CDR2 YYREEE (reference sequence). J gave up 1 base and V 4 bases, and 4 bases lay outside the gene matches. The DNA for the CDR3 is TGTGCCAGCAGCCCGGACAGGGGGCGGTCTGGAAACACCATATATTTT. It is translated as CASSPDRGRSGNTIYF. Full variable domain (remainder filled in from reference TRBV5-4 and TRBJ1-3): ETGVTQSPTHLIKTRGQQVTLRCSSQSGHNTVSWYQQALGQGPQFIFQYYREEENGRGNFPPRFSGLQFPNYSSELNVNALELDDSALYLCASSPDRGRSGNTIYFGEGSWLTVV.

The chain recombines TRBV4-1 with TRBJ1-1; 8 nucleotides match TRBD1. CDR3 length equals 18 residues. Trimming removed 1 base from V and 0 bases from J; junction bases left unmatched: 10. Germline V lookup: CDR1 MGHRA, CDR2 YSYEKL. CDR3 nucleotide sequence: TGCGCCAGCAGCCAAGGGGGACAGGCGACGTCTATGAACACTGAAGCTTTCTTT. It translates to CASSQGGQATSMNTEAFF.

The J gene is TRBJ2-3, the V gene TRBV5-1; TRBD2 matches at 10 bases. This CDR3 has 15 amino acids. Trimming took 5 bases from V and 3 from J; bases not matched to a gene: 6. The germline V gene has CDR1 SGHRS and CDR2 YFSETQ. The CDR3 DNA follows: TGCGCCAGCAGAGGCGAAGCGGGGGGGACAGATACGCAGTATTTT. Residues: CASRGEAGGTDTQYF.

This sequence joins TRBV10-3 and TRBJ1-1; 10 nucleotides match TRBD1. Germline V lookup: CDR1 ENHRY, CDR2 SYGVKD. The CDR3 has 16 residues. J lost 3 bases, V lost 6 bases, and 10 bases had no gene match. The CDR3 bases are TGTGCCATCAGGAAGGGACAGGGGATAGGGGACACTGAAGCTTTCTTT. Its protein product is CAIRKGQGIGDTEAFF.

This chain connects TRBV5-5 to TRBJ2-4; D perhaps matches TRBD1 (6 bases). There are 15 residues in the CDR3. Germline CDR1 is SGHKS and CDR2 is YYEKEE (reference sequence). V was pared by 1 base and J by 2 bases, with 10 bases between. The CDR3 region is CASSLQGISKNIQYF. The DNA for the CDR3 is TGTGCCAGCAGCTTGCAGGGGATATCCAAAAACATTCAGTACTTC.